The rows below give T cell receptor beta chains drawn from one sample of a study of T cell responses to AZD1222 COVID-19 vaccine. The protocol was immunoSEQ multiplex PCR, while the TCRdb copy is restricted to in-frame clones and leaves out a portion. The sample yields 95,000 to 100,000 clones, about 92% seen once. The material was peripheral blood, obtained on day 0 of AZD1222 vaccination. Every receptor here comes from an adult in good health. CDR3s include the opening cysteine and the closing phenylalanine or tryptophan. The D gene is left open where the match is weak. Rows may omit the clone size; those that give it use once, few, many or a size class.

abundance: few
j_gene: TRBJ1-5
v_gene: TRBV4-2
d_gene: TRBD1
CDR3nt: TGTGCCAGCAGCCAAGAAGGACAGGGTGATCAGCCCCAGCATTTT
CDR3aa: CASSQEGQGDQPQHF

abundance: NA
j_gene: TRBJ2-7
v_gene: TRBV7-2
d_gene: NA
CDR3nt: TGTGCCAGCAGCTTAGCAGTGTCCTACGAGCAGTACTTC
CDR3aa: CASSLAVSYEQYF

abundance: NA
j_gene: TRBJ2-2
v_gene: TRBV10-3
d_gene: NA
CDR3nt: TGTGCCACCTCGAGCGGGAACACCGGGGAGCTGTTTTTT
CDR3aa: CATSSGNTGELFF

abundance: NA
j_gene: TRBJ2-4
v_gene: TRBV29-1
d_gene: NA
CDR3nt: TGCAGCGCAGGGTTGGGGGCCAAAAACATTCAGTACTTC
CDR3aa: CSAGLGAKNIQYF

abundance: NA
j_gene: TRBJ1-2
v_gene: TRBV9
d_gene: NA
CDR3nt: TGTGCCAGCAGCGTAGCTGGGCAGTTTGATGGCTACACCTTC
CDR3aa: CASSVAGQFDGYTF

abundance: NA
j_gene: TRBJ1-3
v_gene: TRBV18
d_gene: TRBD1
CDR3nt: TGTGCCAGCTCACCCGGACAGGGTGGAAACACCATATATTTT
CDR3aa: CASSPGQGGNTIYF

abundance: NA
j_gene: TRBJ1-2
v_gene: TRBV5-6
d_gene: NA
CDR3nt: TGTGCCAGCAAGAGGGAGAACTATGGCTACACCTTC
CDR3aa: CASKRENYGYTF

abundance: NA
j_gene: TRBJ1-4
v_gene: TRBV6-6
d_gene: TRBD1
CDR3nt: TGTGCCAGCAGTTACTCAAGGGGGCGCGGAGAAAAACTGTTTTTT
CDR3aa: CASSYSRGRGEKLFF

abundance: NA
j_gene: TRBJ1-1
v_gene: TRBV7-9
d_gene: NA
CDR3nt: TGTGCCAGCAGCTTAGAAGTAGGGGAGGCTTTCTTT
CDR3aa: CASSLEVGEAFF

abundance: once
j_gene: TRBJ2-7
v_gene: TRBV9
d_gene: NA
CDR3nt: TGTGCCAGCAGCGGAGGGGCAGGGATCTACGAGCAGTACTTC
CDR3aa: CASSGGAGIYEQYF

abundance: NA
j_gene: TRBJ1-2
v_gene: TRBV5-1
d_gene: TRBD1
CDR3nt: TGCGCCAGCAGCGGAAACCGGGACAGCGGTAACTATGGCTACACCTTC
CDR3aa: CASSGNRDSGNYGYTF

abundance: NA
j_gene: TRBJ2-6
v_gene: TRBV19
d_gene: NA
CDR3nt: TGTGCCAGTAGTATGGAGGGCGATTCCTCTGGGGCCAACGTCCTGACTTTC
CDR3aa: CASSMEGDSSGANVLTF

abundance: NA
j_gene: TRBJ2-2
v_gene: TRBV5-4
d_gene: NA
CDR3nt: TGTGCCAGCAGCTTGTCCGGGGTTAACACCGGGGAGCTGTTTTTT
CDR3aa: CASSLSGVNTGELFF

abundance: NA
j_gene: TRBJ1-1
v_gene: TRBV6-2/TRBV6-3
d_gene: NA
CDR3nt: TGTGCCAGCAGTCACCTGGGAGGGAACACTGAAGCTTTCTTT
CDR3aa: CASSHLGGNTEAFF

abundance: NA
j_gene: TRBJ2-1
v_gene: TRBV7-9
d_gene: TRBD2
CDR3nt: TGTGCCAGCAGCCCATCGACTAGCGGACGAAGCAATGAGCAGTTCTTC
CDR3aa: CASSPSTSGRSNEQFF

abundance: NA
j_gene: TRBJ1-2
v_gene: TRBV28
d_gene: TRBD1
CDR3nt: TGTGCCAGCAGCCGACAGGGGGCTCAAGCTAACTATGGCTACACCTTC
CDR3aa: CASSRQGAQANYGYTF

abundance: NA
j_gene: TRBJ2-3
v_gene: TRBV23-1
d_gene: NA
CDR3nt: TGCGCCAGCGGAGAATTGGCGCAGTATTTT
CDR3aa: CASGELAQYF

abundance: NA
j_gene: TRBJ2-4
v_gene: TRBV28
d_gene: TRBD1
CDR3nt: TGTGCCAGCAGTCTGACAGGGCCTGCAAACATTCAGTACTTC
CDR3aa: CASSLTGPANIQYF

abundance: NA
j_gene: TRBJ2-7
v_gene: TRBV15
d_gene: NA
CDR3nt: TGTGCCACCAGCAGAGAACAGGGTTACGAGCAGTACTTC
CDR3aa: CATSREQGYEQYF

abundance: NA
j_gene: TRBJ1-1
v_gene: TRBV11-3
d_gene: NA
CDR3nt: TGTGCCAGCAGCTTAAGACAGAATAGGGAAGCTTTCTTT
CDR3aa: CASSLRQNREAFF

abundance: few
j_gene: TRBJ1-4
v_gene: TRBV14
d_gene: NA
CDR3nt: TGTGCCAGCAGCCACGGAGGCAGGGGCGATGAAAAACTGTTTTTT
CDR3aa: CASSHGGRGDEKLFF

abundance: NA
j_gene: TRBJ1-5
v_gene: TRBV14
d_gene: NA
CDR3nt: TGTGCCAGCAGCCCGGCAGGGAGCGGCAATCAGCCCCAGCATTTT
CDR3aa: CASSPAGSGNQPQHF

abundance: NA
j_gene: TRBJ1-1
v_gene: TRBV28
d_gene: NA
CDR3nt: TGTGCCAGCAGGGGGGCAGGGGATTCGGGAGCTTTCTTT
CDR3aa: CASRGAGDSGAFF

abundance: NA
j_gene: TRBJ2-3
v_gene: TRBV10-3
d_gene: NA
CDR3nt: TGTGCCATCAGTGAGGAGCGGACCCAAGGGGGTACGCAGTATTTT
CDR3aa: CAISEERTQGGTQYF

abundance: NA
j_gene: TRBJ2-1
v_gene: TRBV4-1
d_gene: TRBD1
CDR3nt: TGCGCCAGCAGCCAACGGGACAGGGGCTACAATGAGCAGTTCTTC
CDR3aa: CASSQRDRGYNEQFF

abundance: NA
j_gene: TRBJ2-7
v_gene: TRBV24-1
d_gene: TRBD2
CDR3nt: TGTGCCACAGCCCCAGCGGGAGGTGAGCCCTACGAGCAGTACTTC
CDR3aa: CATAPAGGEPYEQYF

abundance: NA
j_gene: TRBJ2-1
v_gene: TRBV3-1/TRBV3-2
d_gene: TRBD2
CDR3nt: TGTGCCAGCAGCCCCCCGGGACTAGCGGGCCCCCGGGGTGAGCAGTTCTTC
CDR3aa: CASSPPGLAGPRGEQFF

abundance: NA
j_gene: TRBJ2-7
v_gene: TRBV7-9
d_gene: TRBD1
CDR3nt: TGTGCCAGCAGCTTTTTGTACAGGGGGCTGTCCGAGCAGTACTTC
CDR3aa: CASSFLYRGLSEQYF

abundance: once
j_gene: TRBJ2-7
v_gene: TRBV5-6
d_gene: NA
CDR3nt: TGTGCCAGCAGCGCAGGGGTCGCGGAACTCTACGAGCAGTACTTC
CDR3aa: CASSAGVAELYEQYF

abundance: NA
j_gene: TRBJ1-4
v_gene: TRBV28
d_gene: NA
CDR3nt: TGTGCCAGCAGTACGACATCCGGGGGTGGGGATGAAAAACTGTTTTTT
CDR3aa: CASSTTSGGGDEKLFF

abundance: NA
j_gene: TRBJ2-1
v_gene: TRBV5-6
d_gene: NA
CDR3nt: TGTGCCAGCAGCTGGGGCGGGGCGGAGCAGTTCTTC
CDR3aa: CASSWGGAEQFF

abundance: NA
j_gene: TRBJ1-5
v_gene: TRBV9
d_gene: TRBD1
CDR3nt: TGTGCCAGCAGCGTAGAGGACAGGACGCCCCAGCATTTT
CDR3aa: CASSVEDRTPQHF

abundance: few
j_gene: TRBJ1-5
v_gene: TRBV19
d_gene: TRBD1
CDR3nt: TGTGCCAGTAGTATGCCGGGACAGCCAAATCAGCCCCAGCATTTT
CDR3aa: CASSMPGQPNQPQHF

abundance: NA
j_gene: TRBJ2-2
v_gene: TRBV19
d_gene: TRBD2
CDR3nt: TGTGCCAGTAAAGGGTCTAGCGGGAGGGCCAGCGAGGGCTCCGGGGAGCTGTTTTTT
CDR3aa: CASKGSSGRASEGSGELFF

abundance: NA
j_gene: TRBJ2-1
v_gene: TRBV10-3
d_gene: TRBD1
CDR3nt: TGTGCCATAAGGGACAGGGAGCGCGGCAATGAGCAGTTCTTC
CDR3aa: CAIRDRERGNEQFF

abundance: NA
j_gene: TRBJ2-5
v_gene: TRBV10-3
d_gene: TRBD2
CDR3nt: TGTGCCATCAGTGAGTCGAGCGGGCGGGGGGCCCAGTACTTC
CDR3aa: CAISESSGRGAQYF

abundance: NA
j_gene: TRBJ2-1
v_gene: TRBV7-3
d_gene: NA
CDR3nt: TGTGCCAGCAGCCCAGGGGGGGTCCCATTCCATGAGCAGTTCTTC
CDR3aa: CASSPGGVPFHEQFF

abundance: few
j_gene: TRBJ2-1
v_gene: TRBV27
d_gene: NA
CDR3nt: TGTGCCACCCCCACCGGGCAGGCCCTCTACAATGAGCAGTTCTTC
CDR3aa: CATPTGQALYNEQFF

abundance: NA
j_gene: TRBJ2-7
v_gene: TRBV2
d_gene: NA
CDR3nt: TGTGCCAGCAGTGACCCATCGAGGGACGGGCAGTACTTC
CDR3aa: CASSDPSRDGQYF

abundance: NA
j_gene: TRBJ2-7
v_gene: TRBV6-1
d_gene: NA
CDR3nt: TGTGCCAGCAGTGAAGCAAGACAGCTCTACGAGCAGTACTTC
CDR3aa: CASSEARQLYEQYF

abundance: once
j_gene: TRBJ1-4
v_gene: TRBV27
d_gene: NA
CDR3nt: TGTGCCAGCAGTTTAAGGGGGGCAACTAATGAAAAACTGTTTTTT
CDR3aa: CASSLRGATNEKLFF

abundance: NA
j_gene: TRBJ2-2
v_gene: TRBV6-5
d_gene: TRBD2
CDR3nt: TGTGCCAGCAGTTCCGGGGGGACCGGGGAGCTGTTTTTT
CDR3aa: CASSSGGTGELFF

abundance: NA
j_gene: TRBJ1-2
v_gene: TRBV3-1/TRBV3-2
d_gene: NA
CDR3nt: TGTGCCAGCAGCCAAAGGGGGACTGACTATGGCTACACCTTC
CDR3aa: CASSQRGTDYGYTF

abundance: NA
j_gene: TRBJ2-7
v_gene: TRBV18
d_gene: NA
CDR3nt: TGTGCCAGCTCACCTACCTCGACCCTCTACGAGCAGTACTTC
CDR3aa: CASSPTSTLYEQYF

abundance: NA
j_gene: TRBJ1-1
v_gene: TRBV6-5
d_gene: NA
CDR3nt: TGTGCCAGCAGTTACTCGCGCTGGTCTGAAGCTTTCTTT
CDR3aa: CASSYSRWSEAFF

abundance: NA
j_gene: TRBJ2-1
v_gene: TRBV27
d_gene: NA
CDR3nt: TGTGCCAGCAGTTTAATTAGCTCCTACAATGAGCAGTTCTTC
CDR3aa: CASSLISSYNEQFF

abundance: NA
j_gene: TRBJ2-3
v_gene: TRBV25-1
d_gene: NA
CDR3nt: TGTGCCAGCGGTCAGAACGCGGGCAATACGCAGTATTTT
CDR3aa: CASGQNAGNTQYF

abundance: NA
j_gene: TRBJ2-7
v_gene: TRBV2
d_gene: NA
CDR3nt: TGTGCCAGCACGGAGGGGACGTACGAGCAGTACTTC
CDR3aa: CASTEGTYEQYF

abundance: NA
j_gene: TRBJ1-2
v_gene: TRBV5-1
d_gene: NA
CDR3nt: TGCGCCAGCAGCTTGGAGACTACTAACTATGGCTACACCTTC
CDR3aa: CASSLETTNYGYTF

abundance: NA
j_gene: TRBJ1-1
v_gene: TRBV4-2
d_gene: NA
CDR3nt: TGTGCCAGCAGCCATCCCCGGGAGAACACTGAAGCTTTCTTT
CDR3aa: CASSHPRENTEAFF

abundance: NA
j_gene: TRBJ1-4
v_gene: TRBV29-1
d_gene: NA
CDR3nt: TGCAGCGTTGACTCCGACCAGGGTGGTGAAAAACTGTTTTTT
CDR3aa: CSVDSDQGGEKLFF

abundance: NA
j_gene: TRBJ2-1
v_gene: TRBV3-1/TRBV3-2
d_gene: TRBD1
CDR3nt: TGTGCCAGCAGCCAAGGACAGGGGGGGAGTTCGTTCTTC
CDR3aa: CASSQGQGGSSFF

abundance: NA
j_gene: TRBJ1-1
v_gene: TRBV6-2/TRBV6-3
d_gene: TRBD1
CDR3nt: TGTGCCAGCAGTAAAAGGACAGGCGGGATTATGAACACTGAAGCTTTCTTT
CDR3aa: CASSKRTGGIMNTEAFF

abundance: NA
j_gene: TRBJ1-4
v_gene: TRBV25-1
d_gene: TRBD1
CDR3nt: TGTGCCAGCAGTGAATATTTTTGGGACAGGGGAAATGAAAAACTGTTTTTT
CDR3aa: CASSEYFWDRGNEKLFF